The rows below give T cell receptor beta chains drawn from one sample of a study of T cell responses to AZD1222 COVID-19 vaccine. This table comes from immunoSEQ multiplex PCR, and its TCRdb copy is limited to in-frame clones, with some not included. The table shows some 130,000 clones, with approximately 90% occurring only once. Sample: peripheral blood, taken 28 days after the second AZD1222 dose. Receptors were obtained from an adult who received the AZD1222 COVID-19 vaccine. CDR3s leave out the opening cysteine and the closing phenylalanine or tryptophan.

v_call	j_call	cdr3_aa
TRBV6-5	TRBJ2-7	ASSYGASGRAYEQY
TRBV27	TRBJ2-1	ASSLVSGAALNEQF
TRBV7-3	TRBJ2-2	ASSPSGTTGELF
TRBV19	TRBJ2-1	ASSPGQVYNEQF
TRBV10-3	TRBJ1-2	AISDSLLRTGFRGYGYT
TRBV30	TRBJ1-2	AWTQGLANGYT
TRBV27	TRBJ2-3	ASILREGADTQY
TRBV7-3	TRBJ2-2	ASSLDGQPPGELF
TRBV19	TRBJ2-4	ASRETWRIEGAKNIQY
TRBV7-3	TRBJ2-3	ASSLRQGYTDTQY
TRBV29-1	TRBJ2-2	SVEDSRVTGELF
TRBV28	TRBJ2-5	ASSSRASGTEETQY
TRBV27	TRBJ1-2	ASSWTVLSNYGYT
TRBV15	TRBJ2-4	ATSRGQKVKNIQY
TRBV3-1/TRBV3-2	TRBJ2-7	ASSQDRQGWGEQY
TRBV28	TRBJ2-3	ASSFSPGWDRQGTQY
TRBV27	TRBJ2-7	ASSPPGQGDEYEQY
TRBV14	TRBJ2-1	ASSFRVTYNEQF
TRBV2	TRBJ2-1	ASSRHISGSSYNEQF
TRBV9	TRBJ1-1	ASSEGGWGNTEAF
TRBV5-1	TRBJ1-1	ASSPGGFAEAF
TRBV2	TRBJ2-7	ASRPGLTPYEQY
TRBV19	TRBJ2-1	ASLQGPENNEQF
TRBV28	TRBJ1-4	ASSSSPGVEGEKLF
TRBV3-1/TRBV3-2	TRBJ2-1	ASSPAGPLTEQF
TRBV9	TRBJ1-3	ASSVLAASGNTIY
TRBV30	TRBJ1-6	AWSVLNSPLH